The 5 T cell receptor beta chains below come from one sample, sequenced in a study of CD8 T cells in Susac syndrome. After extraction with the RNeasy kit, about 0.5 to 1 ug of the RNA was reverse transcribed using random hexamers. TCRdb analysed the immunoSEQ multiplex PCR reads with MiXCR anew, one entry per CDR3 protein. The sample lists 70,000 or so distinct CDR3 sequences, less than 95% occurring once. What was sequenced was CD8+ T cells from PBMCs. The source of these receptors is a human donor with multiple sclerosis.

This clonotype has a single count. This chain connects TRBV9 to TRBJ2-3, with 10 bases that match TRBD2. In germline, CDR1 is SGDLS, CDR2 YYNGEE. The CDR3 spans 16 residues. V dropped 0 bases and J dropped 3; count of bases not matched to a gene: 4. CDR3 in DNA: TGTGCCAGCAGCGTAGAAGCGGGGGGGCCTACAGATACGCAGTATTTT. Protein: CASSVEAGGPTDTQYF.

V and J are TRBV19 and TRBJ1-3; D not certain. CDR1 is LNHDA, CDR2 SQIVND, per germline (reference sequence). Trimming stripped 5 bases from V and 0 bases from J, with 11 bases between. The CDR3 runs to 15 residues. This chain's CDR3 is CASSASWISGNTIYF. The CDR3 DNA follows: TGTGCCAGTAGTGCCTCGTGGATCTCTGGAAACACCATATATTTT.

The V call is TRBV9, the J call TRBJ1-1; tentatively, D is TRBD1 (6 bases). The germline gives CDR1 SGDLS, CDR2 YYNGEE. The CDR3 sequence is 14 residues long. V lost 4 bases, J lost 5 bases, and 15 bases lay in between. The CDR3 loop reads CASSPRQERTEAFF. The CDR3 DNA sequence: TGTGCCAGCAGCCCCCGACAGGAAAGGACTGAAGCTTTCTTT. The variable domain in full, completed from reference TRBV9 and TRBJ1-1, reads DSGVTQTPKHLITATGQRVTLRCSPRSGDLSVYWYQQSLDQGLQFLIQYYNGEERAKGNILERFSAQQFPDLHSELNLSSLELGDSALYFCASSPRQERTEAFFGQGTRLTVV.

The genes are TRBV11-2 and TRBJ2-7, with 7 bases identical to TRBD1. CDR3 size: 15 residues. Germline V gene sequence: CDR1 SGHAT, CDR2 FQNNGV. Trimming cost V 4 bases and J 2 bases; bases outside gene matches: 8. CDR3 amino acids: CASSSYRGVAYEQYF. DNA for the CDR3: TGTGCCAGCAGCTCCTACAGGGGTGTAGCCTACGAGCAGTACTTC.

The chain's CDR3 is CASSQGDSNTDTQYF. CDR3 bases: TGCGCCAGCAGCCAAGGGGACTCGAACACAGATACGCAGTATTTT. The J gene is TRBJ2-3, the V gene TRBV4-1; perhaps TRBD2 as D (6 bases). Trimming cost V 1 base and J 2 bases, with 10 bases left between them. The germline V gene encodes CDR1 MGHRA and CDR2 YSYEKL. The CDR3 consists of 15 residues.